This T cell receptor (beta chain) was documented in a study of Graves' ophthalmopathy and Graves' hyperthyroidism (dated by TCRdb to 2017 to 2018). General notes on the study: Hyperthyroidism was considered stable if no progression to ophthalmopathy occurred within 18 months of follow-up. In about 6 hyperthyroidism patients, T-cell repertoires of thyroid tissue and blood were compared. A discovery set of 100 patients (more than 40 ophthalmopathy, under 65 stable hyperthyroidism) was enrolled to explore V-J signatures distinguishing ophthalmopathy from hyperthyroidism. The study used signatures of the TCR beta repertoire to tell Graves' ophthalmopathy apart from Graves' hyperthyroidism and to predict which patients would progress to ophthalmopathy. After sampling, hyperthyroidism patients received methimazole starting at 30 mg daily, and ophthalmopathy patients received high-dose intravenous methylprednisolone. In total, 135 blood samples were TCR-sequenced: approximately 40 ophthalmopathy, around 75 hyperthyroidism and approximately 17 hyperthyroidism-to-ophthalmopathy patients. An independent validation cohort comprised around 19 hyperthyroidism patients and around 16 patients who later progressed from hyperthyroidism to ophthalmopathy. Broader findings and caveats from the paper: Most expanded thyroid clonotypes with frequency above 0.001 were also detected in blood, suggesting blood repertoires may reflect the thyroid immune response. In cross-validation, the 13-signature model distinguished ophthalmopathy from stable hyperthyroidism with about 88% sensitivity and around 81% specificity, and in the test set the corresponding values were about 80% and 75%. Sample size was not predetermined statistically, and investigators were not blinded to group allocation. In validation, the model predicted ophthalmopathy progression with 70.59% sensitivity and 72.22% specificity; approximately 12 predicted patients were CT-confirmed with GO in a median of approximately six months.

V has 3 bases trimmed and J has 3 bases trimmed; junction bases matching no gene number 7. The germline V gene (reference sequence) specifies LNHDA as CDR1 and SQIVND as CDR2. Its CDR3 holds 15 amino acids, cysteine through phenylalanine. Only the CDR3 region is kept as DNA, spanning 45 bases read in frame from base 1. Patients with hyperthyroidism were aged 18 to 65 years, had been newly diagnosed, and had a disease duration of less than 2 months. Patients with other autoimmune diseases, uncontrolled infections, pregnancy or lactation were excluded from the study. Diagnosis was based on clinical symptoms, serum thyroxine, TRAb, thyroid ultrasound and orbital computed tomography. Trizol reagent was used to extract the total RNA, and its quality was then checked on an Agilent 2100 Bioanalyzer. Notes on this clonotype: Its binding antigen is unknown. Since a much larger clone is just one base distant, this may be a read error.

For repertoire sequencing, the TCR beta CDR3 regions were amplified from RNA transcripts. The first round was an RT-PCR using HTBI primers with the Qiagen OneStep RT-PCR kit, and this first round was followed by a second-round multiplex PCR, then size selection and purification. Libraries were sequenced on an Illumina HiSeq2000 using paired-end 100 bp reads. As for the original processing: Reads were processed with SOAPnuke, discarding reads with adapters, uncalled bases, mean Phred below 15, or no exact constant-primer or identifier match. High-quality paired reads were merged with COPE v1.2.5. Unique nucleotide sequences were defined as clonotypes and aligned to IMGT TRB V, D and J references using MiTCR v1.1. Analysis was restricted to V-J combinations with a frequency above 0.0001, which covered just over 98% of repertoires. For each V-J combination, a TCR clonal expansion and chaos score was defined as F50 clonal expansion divided by the chaos observed in the TCRdist matrix. Welch's t-statistics and random forest were used to narrow the features down to about twelve V-J combinations, which were then fed into a naive Bayes classifier. The similarity between thyroid and blood repertoires was quantified using the Morisita-Horn index. TCRdb reworked the public reads: Q25 trimming with fastp, MiXCR clone assembly, productive beta chains retained. Entries are consolidated by CDR3 protein sequence, retaining the most common genes and DNA. These V and J calls are TCRdb output, not the study's own analysis. The sample data list about 1.1 million distinct CDR3 sequences, and 35% to 40% of these were observed just once. The ten largest clones represent around 10% of the sample.

This TCR derives from an adult man with Graves' hyperthyroidism. The receptor chain draws on TRBV19 and TRBJ2-5, with 7 bases matching TRBD2. The sample consisted of peripheral blood or thyroid tissue (not recorded which). The nucleotide sequence is TGTGCCAGTAGTATCGGGGGGACCTTGGAAGAGACCCAGTACTTC. Its protein product is CASSIGGTLEETQYF.